These 4 T cell receptor beta chains were all obtained from the same sample, sequenced in a study of cytomegalovirus exposure and HLA in healthy donors. PCR used 60 Vbeta primers and 13 Jbeta primers. This table comes from immunoSEQ multiplex PCR, and its TCRdb copy is limited to in-frame clones, with some not included. Here the sample spans roughly 150,000 clones, approximately 88% being singletons. What was sequenced was PBMCs. The source of these receptors is a boy between 2 and 10 years old in good health and CMV-seronegative.

This clone came up a few times. The rearrangement uses TRBV19 and TRBJ2-2; 9 bases are shared with TRBD2. This CDR3 has 16 amino acids. CDR1 and CDR2 from the germline V gene are LNHDA and SQIVND (reference sequence). The J segment lost 4 bases and the V segment lost 0 bases, leaving 3 bases of the junction unmatched. Written as DNA, the CDR3 is TGTGCCAGTAGTATAGAACTAGCGGGCCTCACCGGGGAGCTGTTTTTT. It encodes CASSIELAGLTGELFF.

V usage is TRBV7-2 and J usage is TRBJ2-6, with D possibly being TRBD1 (6 bases). Trimming cost V 5 bases and J 1 base, with 18 bases left between them. Germline assignment: CDR1 SGHTA and CDR2 FQGNSA. This CDR3 region has 18 residues. The CDR3: CASSPWGTFGSGANVLTF. The CDR3 nucleotides are TGTGCCAGCAGCCCGTGGGGGACATTCGGGTCTGGGGCCAACGTCCTGACTTTC.

On this clone: Other nucleotide sequences from this sample produce the same CDR3. J is TRBJ2-3 and V is TRBV30, with 10 bases fitting TRBD2. Germline CDR1 GTSNPN, CDR2 SVGIG (reference sequence). V dropped 0 bases and J dropped 0; count of bases not matched to a gene: 0. This CDR3 has 15 residues. CDR3 DNA sequence: TGTGCCTGGAGTGTAGCGGGAGGGAGCACAGATACGCAGTATTTT. Its translation is CAWSVAGGSTDTQYF.

The chain carries TRBV2 and TRBJ2-2, with D tentatively TRBD2 (7 bases). V lost 6 bases, J lost 3 bases, and 17 bases lay in between. This CDR3 is 16 amino acids long. In germline, CDR1 is SNHLY, CDR2 FYNNEI. CDR3 protein: CASRAGRGHHTGELFF. In DNA, the CDR3 is TGTGCCAGCAGGGCGGGGAGGGGACATCACACCGGGGAGCTGTTTTTT. Based on the CDR3 plus reference TRBV2 and TRBJ2-2, the full variable domain is EPEVTQTPSHQVTQMGQEVILRCVPISNHLYFYWYRQILGQKVEFLVSFYNNEISEKSEIFDDQFSVERPDGSNFTLKIRSTKLEDSAMYFCASRAGRGHHTGELFFGEGSRLTVL.